This entry features one TCR beta chain sequence. Its target is not known. The CDR3 length is 14 residues. Germline V lookup: CDR1 SGHTA, CDR2 FQGNSA. Deletions cut 3 bases from V and 6 bases from J, with 11 bases between. Only in-frame clones appear in the TCRdb table, and some are missing; sequencing was by immunoSEQ multiplex PCR. This table holds 90,000 to 150,000 clones, roughly 80% found once. The sample comes from a study of radiotherapy plus CTLA-4 blockade in lung cancer. Study-wide results and caveats: Clones of tumor-derived TCRs expanded in blood after radiotherapy plus ipilimumab.

Focal radiation plus CTLA-4 blockade with ipilimumab was administered to patients who had chemo-refractory metastatic non-small-cell lung cancer. Source: peripheral blood, taken from a patient treated with radiotherapy plus ipilimumab. This chain uses TRBV7-2 with TRBJ2-2; possible D gene TRBD1, 6 bases. This clonotype originated in a human donor with non-small cell lung cancer who had a partial response to radiotherapy plus ipilimumab. The CDR3 here is CASSLSGGAGELFF. In nucleotides, the CDR3 is TGTGCCAGCAGCTTGTCTGGGGGCGCCGGGGAGCTGTTTTTT. Using reference TRBV7-2 and TRBJ2-2 for the parts outside the CDR3, the full variable domain is GAGVSQSPSNKVTEKGKDVELRCDPISGHTALYWYRQSLGQGLEFLIYFQGNSAPDKSGLPSDRFSAERTGGSVSTLTIQRTQQEDSAVYLCASSLSGGAGELFFGEGSRLTVL.